This TCR beta chain was found in a study of blood T cell repertoires in COVID-19 (dated by TCRdb to the early 2020s). Turning to the overall study: Samples from collaborators originated in the United States, Italy and Spain and spanned both the acute and convalescent phases of COVID-19. The samples were drawn from two sources: the first 160 participants of the ongoing ImmuneRACE study, and approximately 1,300 subjects contributed by 6 global collaborators. The sample metadata nearly always contained a de-identified subject ID, COVID-19 status, age in years and sex. The dataset comprised deeply sampled blood TCRbeta repertoires from subjects exposed to, actively infected with, or recovered from COVID-19. Where available, HLA class I and class II types were obtained from metadata supplied by the sample provider rather than from assay-based typing. The repertoires were released in a freely available public database intended as a resource for research on the immune response to SARS-CoV-2. The prospective study material was composed of cDNA or gDNA derived from T cells, B-cell-depleted T cells, or PBMCs.

In the prospective study, participants were about 18 to 100 years old, resided in around 25 geographic areas of the United States, and were enrolled through a virtual design. In the prospective study, participants were assigned to cohorts based on the clinical history participants reported in a screening survey and a study questionnaire. In the prospective study, whole blood, serum and a nasopharyngeal or oropharyngeal swab were collected from each participant by mobile phlebotomists. Prospective study participants could optionally give additional blood draws and questionnaires over a 2-month period. Before DNA extraction, blood samples from the prospective study were shipped at room temperature or frozen. TCRbeta CDR3 regions were amplified from genomic DNA using the immunoSEQ Assay, a bias-controlled multiplex PCR. The original pipeline was this. The number of nucleated cells in each sample was estimated by amplification of reference gene primers within the assay. To quantify the absolute abundance of each unique TCRbeta CDR3 rearrangement, sequence reads were collapsed and filtered. For each sample, productive Simpson clonality was calculated by taking the square root of Simpson's diversity index across productive rearrangements. The source is immuneACCESS, and TCRdb retained only in-frame sequences with V and J called. Part of the clones is not carried over; for the studies checked, unresolved V genes explain less than half of this, and the remainder is unexplained. V and J calls and clone size come straight from that table; D and trimming were deduced from the DNA. This sample lists a few hundred thousand clones; over 75% were detected once. Of the sample, about 7.7% is held by the ten largest clones.

Summary of the overall study and its limitations: How much clinical and demographic metadata was included differed by source and by participant, and the metadata was provided uncurated.

The cysteine opens and the phenylalanine closes a CDR3 of 14 amino acids. The DNA shown is the 42-base CDR3, in frame from base 1. CDR1 and CDR2, looked up from the germline V gene, are SGHRS and YFSETQ. V drops 0 bases and J drops 8 bases, leaving 12 bases in between. On this clone: This receptor's antigen is unknown. Base qualities are not provided; no much larger clone lies one nucleotide away.

Material: PBMCs or T cells enriched from blood (not recorded which). The chain couples TRBV5-1 to TRBJ2-1; a confident D gene designation cannot be given. This TCR was recovered from a middle-aged woman with acute COVID-19. The nucleotide sequence reads as follows: TGCGCCAGCAGCTTGGGAGGAATCCTCCATGAGCAGTTCTTC. This translates into CASSLGGILHEQFF.